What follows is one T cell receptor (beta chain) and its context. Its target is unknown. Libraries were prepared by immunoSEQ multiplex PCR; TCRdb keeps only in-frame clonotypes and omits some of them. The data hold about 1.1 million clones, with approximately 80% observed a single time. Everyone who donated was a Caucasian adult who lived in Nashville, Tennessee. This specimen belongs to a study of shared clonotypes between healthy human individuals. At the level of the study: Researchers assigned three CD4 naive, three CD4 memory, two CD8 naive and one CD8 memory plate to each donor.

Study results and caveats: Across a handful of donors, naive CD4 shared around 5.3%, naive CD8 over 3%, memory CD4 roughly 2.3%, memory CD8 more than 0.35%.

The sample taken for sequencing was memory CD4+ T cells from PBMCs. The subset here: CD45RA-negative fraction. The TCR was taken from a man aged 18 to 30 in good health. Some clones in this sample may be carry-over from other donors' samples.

This chain's CDR3 is CASPKGHEQYF. The DNA for the CDR3 is TGTGCCAGCCCGAAGGGTCACGAGCAGTACTTC. The chain is built from TRBV6-1 and TRBJ2-7; D gene ambiguous. The CDR3 is made up of 11 amino acids. Deletions cut 8 bases from V and 5 bases from J, with 10 bases between. Germline V gives CDR1 MNHNS, CDR2 SASEGT.